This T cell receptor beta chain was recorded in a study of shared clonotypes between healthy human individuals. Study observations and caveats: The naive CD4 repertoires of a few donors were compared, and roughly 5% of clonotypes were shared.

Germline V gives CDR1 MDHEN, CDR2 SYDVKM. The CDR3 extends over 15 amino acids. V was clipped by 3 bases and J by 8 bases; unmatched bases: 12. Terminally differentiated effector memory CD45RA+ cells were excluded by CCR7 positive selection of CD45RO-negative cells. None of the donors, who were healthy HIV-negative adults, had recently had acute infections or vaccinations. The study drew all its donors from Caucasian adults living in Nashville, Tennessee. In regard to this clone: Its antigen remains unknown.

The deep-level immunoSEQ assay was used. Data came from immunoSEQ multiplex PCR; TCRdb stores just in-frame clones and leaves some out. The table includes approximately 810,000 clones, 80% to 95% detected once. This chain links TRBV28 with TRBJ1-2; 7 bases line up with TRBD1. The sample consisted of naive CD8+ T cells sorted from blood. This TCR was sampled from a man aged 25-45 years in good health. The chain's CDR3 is CASSFIAQGDGGYTF. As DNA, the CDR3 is TGTGCCAGCAGTTTTATTGCCCAGGGGGATGGGGGCTACACCTTC.